This TCR beta chain was recorded in a study of vaccination effects on CD4 cells after COVID-19 (dated by TCRdb to 2021 to 2024). General notes on the study: Across the study, the median time from the second dose to post-vaccine sampling was 72 days (range 14 to 241). SARS-CoV-2 spike-specific CD4+ TCR repertoires from before and after mRNA vaccination were compared in COVID-19 convalescent patients and in infection-naive vaccine recipients. Cultures from other donors in the study were sequenced using the Oncomine TCR Beta short-read assay on an Illumina iSeq 100. Altogether, around eleven COVID-19 convalescent patients and 4 SARS-CoV-2-naive healthy vaccine recipients made up the full study. Results the study describes overall, beyond this receptor: The study was limited by a small number of convalescent patients and lacked early post-infection timepoints. Among healthy vaccine recipients, nearly all vaccine-induced clones were SARS-CoV-2 mono-reactive, and just 1 of 255 was cross-reactive with common cold coronaviruses. Marked clonal contraction was observed in both infection-induced and vaccine-induced clones at late post-vaccination timepoints, consistent with waning T cell responses.

The ViraFEST assay stimulated PBMC with viral peptide pools and then used TCR sequencing to identify antigen-specific CD4+ T cell clonotypes by expansion. After more than 9 days of culture, CD4+ T cells were isolated with the EasySep CD4+ T cell isolation kit. Participants received two doses of either the BNT162b2 or the mRNA-1273 mRNA SARS-CoV-2 vaccine. The absence of prior SARS-CoV-2 infection in healthy vaccine recipients was confirmed by negative nucleocapsid antibodies before and after vaccination. Some 2.2 million PBMC per well were cultured in IMDM with roughly 5% human AB serum, 8.5 to 10 IU/ml IL-2 and gentamicin, plus 10 ug/ml peptides. On days 3 and 7, half of the culture medium was replaced with fresh IL-2-containing medium. Each peptide stimulation condition was cultured in triplicate wells unless otherwise noted. PBMC were separated from whole blood using Ficoll-Paque Plus gradient centrifugation and were then either cryopreserved at -140C or used fresh. Overlapping peptide pools spanned the spike proteins of SARS-CoV-2 and the common cold coronaviruses HCoV-NL63, HCoV-OC43 and HCoV-229E. The QIAamp micro DNA kit was used to extract genomic DNA from the cultured CD4+ T cells.

This clone was found a few times. What antigen it recognizes has not been identified. No qualities accompany the bases; no much larger clone lies one base away. The method behind the library was the immunoSEQ multiplex PCR assay. DNA from the cultured, isolated CD4+ T cells was subjected to TCR beta CDR3 sequencing. The published analysis was carried out like this. Non-productive TCR sequences were removed and reads were trimmed to the CDR3 region, keeping CDR3s of at least 7 amino acids. The MANAFEST web app was used to pick out antigen-specific clonotypes by comparing their expansion in peptide wells with that in reference cultures. To be called positive, a clone needed expansion at FDR<0.05 compared with the reference and with all other wells, an odds ratio greater than 5, and a frequency greater than 0.1% in two replicate wells. Clonotypes significantly expanded in SARS-CoV-2 spike wells and in at least one common cold coronavirus spike condition were defined as cross-reactive. CDR3 similarity was assessed by Levenshtein distance using the stringdist R package, and unrooted trees were constructed with ape in R 3.6.1. What TCRdb holds here is the immuneACCESS table cut down to in-frame rearrangements. Part of the clones is not present; checked against another copy, under half of the missing clones reflect an unresolved V gene, and the others are unexplained. V and J calls and clone size follow that table, whereas D and trimming were derived from the DNA. Across this sample there are 80,000 to 95,000 clones, with 77% seen only once. The ten biggest clones cover 1.1% of the sample.

V and J are trimmed by 3 bases and 4 bases, and the gene matches miss 4 bases of the junction. The CDR3 goes from the cysteine to the phenylalanine over 13 residues. This entry keeps only the CDR3 DNA: 39 bases, framed from base 1. In the germline V gene (reference sequence), CDR1 corresponds to DFQATT and CDR2 to SNEGSKA. The rearranged segments are TRBV20-1 and TRBJ1-2; 8 junctional bases match TRBD1. The specimen was CD4+ T cells from PBMCs cultured with HCoV-OC43 spike peptides, collected after COVID-19 vaccination. In the paper's terms, the cell subset or site label means: HCoV-OC43 spike overlapping peptide pool stimulation. This receptor was identified in a human donor who received a COVID-19 vaccine. The nucleotide sequence is given as TGCAGTGCTAGTCGGGACAGGTTCTATGGCTACACCTTC. Translated, this is CSASRDRFYGYTF.